The clone carrying this T cell receptor (beta chain) was seen ten or more times. What it binds is unknown. Clones were read by immunoSEQ multiplex PCR, and TCRdb kept only the in-frame ones, dropping some. The sample shows hundreds of thousands of clones, about 74% of them seen only once. The sample belongs to a study of shared clonotypes between healthy human individuals. General study points: Naive subsets generally exceeded memory subsets in estimated richness.

Sequenced sample: memory CD4+ T cells sorted from blood. Subset indicated: CD45RA-negative fraction. The origin of this receptor is a woman in her 30s in good health.

CDR3 sequence: CASSEGGGIPYNEQFF. The CDR3 DNA follows: TGTGCCAGCAGTGAGGGGGGCGGGATTCCATACAATGAGCAGTTCTTC. This chain uses TRBV25-1 with TRBJ2-1; D tentatively reads TRBD1 or TRBD2 (6 bases each). V lost 3 bases, J lost 4 bases, and 16 bases lay in between. This CDR3 contains 16 residues. The germline CDR1 and CDR2 sequences are MGHDK and SYGVNS.